The T cell receptor (beta chain) under discussion was sequenced for a study of blood T cell repertoires in COVID-19. Study in general: Material from acute and convalescent COVID-19 was sourced from the United States, Italy and Spain. The cDNA or gDNA used as material had been derived from T cells, B-cell-depleted T cells, or PBMCs.

CDR1 and CDR2 from the germline V gene are SGHTS and YDEGEE. V was cut by 0 bases and J by 4 bases, with 12 bases left in between. This CDR3 region has 15 residues. Original handling: Nucleated cell number was recorded as an estimate derived from reference gene primer amplification. Measured with immunoSEQ multiplex PCR; TCRdb has only the in-frame clones, and not every one. For V, J and clone size, that table is used; D and trimming come from the DNA. The sample holds around 97,000 clones, about four fifths seen once. This chain joins TRBV5-8 and TRBJ2-3; maybe TRBD1 (5 bases). The sequence was collected from a human donor in a cohort sampled during active COVID-19. Sequencing input: peripheral blood. The CDR3 DNA follows: TGTGCCAGCAGCTTGGGCTTTCACAGGCCAGATACGCAGTATTTT. Translated, it gives CASSLGFHRPDTQYF.